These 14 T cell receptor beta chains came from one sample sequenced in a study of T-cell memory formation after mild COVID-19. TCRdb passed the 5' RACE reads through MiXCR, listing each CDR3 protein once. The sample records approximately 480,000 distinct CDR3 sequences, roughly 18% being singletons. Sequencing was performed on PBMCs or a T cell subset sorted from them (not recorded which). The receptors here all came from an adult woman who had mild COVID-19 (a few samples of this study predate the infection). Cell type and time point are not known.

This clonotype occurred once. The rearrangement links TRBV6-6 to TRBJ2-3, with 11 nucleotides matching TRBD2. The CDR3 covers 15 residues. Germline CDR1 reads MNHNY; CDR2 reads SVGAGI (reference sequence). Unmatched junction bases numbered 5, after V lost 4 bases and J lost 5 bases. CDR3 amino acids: CASSFSGGAIDTQYF. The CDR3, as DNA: TGTGCCAGCAGTTTTAGCGGGGGGGCCATAGATACGCAGTATTTT.

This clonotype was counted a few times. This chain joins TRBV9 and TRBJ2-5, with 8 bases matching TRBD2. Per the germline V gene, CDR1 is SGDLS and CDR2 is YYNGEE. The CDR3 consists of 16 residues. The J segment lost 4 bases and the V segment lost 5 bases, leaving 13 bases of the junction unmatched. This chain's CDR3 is CASSGVASGSGETQYF. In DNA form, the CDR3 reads TGTGCCAGCAGTGGGGTCGCTAGCGGGTCAGGAGAGACCCAGTACTTC.

The chain's CDR3 is CSAEGDSYEQYF. CDR3 in DNA: TGCAGTGCTGAAGGGGACTCCTACGAGCAGTACTTC. This chain connects TRBV20-1 to TRBJ2-7; D possibly corresponds to TRBD1 (5 bases). In germline, CDR1 is DFQATT, CDR2 SNEGSKA (reference sequence). This CDR3 spans 12 amino acids. Deletions cut 5 bases from V and 0 bases from J, with 8 bases between.

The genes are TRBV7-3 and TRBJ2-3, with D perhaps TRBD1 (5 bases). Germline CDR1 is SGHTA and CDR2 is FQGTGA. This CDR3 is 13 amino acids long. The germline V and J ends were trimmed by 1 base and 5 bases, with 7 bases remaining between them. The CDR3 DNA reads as TGTGCCAGCAGCTTAAAAAGGGGAGATACGCAGTATTTT. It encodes CASSLKRGDTQYF.

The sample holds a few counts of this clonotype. Here the CDR3 reads CASSPGQAVETQYF. CDR3 coding DNA: TGCGCCAGCAGCCCGGGACAGGCGGTGGAGACCCAGTACTTC. J is TRBJ2-5 and V is TRBV5-1; 8 bases map to TRBD1. From germline, CDR1 is SGHRS and CDR2 YFSETQ. V gave up 4 bases and J gave up 5 bases; unmatched junction bases: 7. The CDR3 is 14 residues long.

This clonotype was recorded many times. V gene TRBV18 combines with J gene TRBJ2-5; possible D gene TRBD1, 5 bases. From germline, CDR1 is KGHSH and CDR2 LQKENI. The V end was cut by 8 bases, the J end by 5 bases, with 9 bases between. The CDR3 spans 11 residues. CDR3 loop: CASSRQETQYF. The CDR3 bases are TGTGCCAGCAGTCGACAGGAGACCCAGTACTTC.

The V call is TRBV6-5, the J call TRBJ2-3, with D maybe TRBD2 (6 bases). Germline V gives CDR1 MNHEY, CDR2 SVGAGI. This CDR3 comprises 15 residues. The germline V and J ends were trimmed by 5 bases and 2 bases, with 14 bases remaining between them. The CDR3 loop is CASSPTWDSTDTQYF. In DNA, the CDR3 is TGTGCCAGCAGTCCAACATGGGACTCCACAGATACGCAGTATTTT.

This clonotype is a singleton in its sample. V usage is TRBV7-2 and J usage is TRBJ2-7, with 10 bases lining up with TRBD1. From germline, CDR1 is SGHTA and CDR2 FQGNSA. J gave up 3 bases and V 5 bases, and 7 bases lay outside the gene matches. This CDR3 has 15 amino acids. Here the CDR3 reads CASSIIRTGGYEQYF. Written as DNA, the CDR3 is TGTGCCAGCAGCATTATCCGGACAGGGGGCTACGAGCAGTACTTC.

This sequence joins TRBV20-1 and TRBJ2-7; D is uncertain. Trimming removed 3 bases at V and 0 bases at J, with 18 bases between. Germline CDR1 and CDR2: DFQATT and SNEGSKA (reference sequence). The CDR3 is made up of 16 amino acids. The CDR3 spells CSARELETMYSYEQYF. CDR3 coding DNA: TGCAGTGCTAGGGAGCTGGAGACGATGTACTCCTACGAGCAGTACTTC.

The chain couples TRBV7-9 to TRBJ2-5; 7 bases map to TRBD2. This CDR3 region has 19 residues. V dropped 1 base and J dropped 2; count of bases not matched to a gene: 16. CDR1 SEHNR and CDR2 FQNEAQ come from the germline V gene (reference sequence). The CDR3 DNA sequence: TGTGCCAGCAGCTTAGTATGGGGGTCGGCTAGCGGACTTCAAGAGACCCAGTACTTC. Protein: CASSLVWGSASGLQETQYF.

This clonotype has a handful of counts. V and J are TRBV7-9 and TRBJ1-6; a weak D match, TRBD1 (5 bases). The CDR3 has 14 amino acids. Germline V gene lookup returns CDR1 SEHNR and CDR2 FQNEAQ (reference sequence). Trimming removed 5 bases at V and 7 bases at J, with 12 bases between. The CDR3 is CASSRQSLNSPLHF. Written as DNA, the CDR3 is TGTGCCAGCAGCCGACAGTCCCTCAATTCACCCCTCCACTTT.

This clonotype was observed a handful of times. This CDR3 is CSVEEEGREQYF. Here the CDR3 DNA reads TGCAGCGTTGAAGAAGAAGGGAGAGAGCAGTACTTC. This chain links TRBV29-1 with TRBJ2-7, with D tentatively TRBD2 (5 bases). There are 12 residues in the CDR3. CDR1 SQVTM and CDR2 ANQGSEA come from the germline V gene. V dropped 0 bases and J dropped 7 bases, with 10 bases sitting between them.

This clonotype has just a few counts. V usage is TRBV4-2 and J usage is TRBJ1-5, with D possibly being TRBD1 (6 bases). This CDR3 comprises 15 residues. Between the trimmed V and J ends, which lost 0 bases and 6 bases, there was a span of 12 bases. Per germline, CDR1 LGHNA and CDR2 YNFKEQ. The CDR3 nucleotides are TGTGCCAGCAGCCAAGATGGGCAGGGGATTCAGCCCCAGCATTTT. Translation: CASSQDGQGIQPQHF.

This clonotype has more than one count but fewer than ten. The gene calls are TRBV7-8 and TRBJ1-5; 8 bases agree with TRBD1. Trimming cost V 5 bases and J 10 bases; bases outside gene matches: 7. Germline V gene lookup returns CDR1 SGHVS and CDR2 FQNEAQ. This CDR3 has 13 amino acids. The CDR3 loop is CASSQTGTGPQHF. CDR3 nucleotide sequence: TGTGCCAGCAGCCAGACCGGGACAGGCCCCCAGCATTTT. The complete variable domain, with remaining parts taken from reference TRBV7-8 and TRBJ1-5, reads GAGVSQSPRYKVAKRGQDVALRCDPISGHVSLFWYQQALGQGPEFLTYFQNEAQLDKSGLPSDRFFAERPEGSVSTLKIQRTQQEDSAVYLCASSQTGTGPQHFGDGTRLSIL.